These 24 T cell receptor beta chains originate from one sample sequenced in a study of patients and donors after allogeneic stem cell transplantation. TCRdb used MiXCR to reprocess the RT-PCR reads, holding one entry per CDR3 protein. The table records fewer than 12,000 distinct CDR3 sequences, about 20% of them present only once. The sample was blood, either unsorted or a sorted T cell fraction (not recorded which). The receptor set was obtained from a human donor who was either an allogeneic HSCT recipient or a stem cell or donor lymphocyte infusion donor (not recorded which). It is not recorded whose cells these are; they may come from a transplant donor.

This clonotype was detected a few times. The genes are TRBV5-1 and TRBJ1-1, with no clear D. The CDR3 loop spans 15 amino acids. Trimming stripped 6 bases from V and 7 bases from J, with 22 bases between. The germline CDR1 and CDR2 sequences are SGHRS and YFSETQ. Here the CDR3 DNA reads TGCGCCAGCACCCTGTATGGAGGTCAGTGGAATGAAGCTTTCTTT. It specifies CASTLYGGQWNEAFF.

This clonotype was counted between two and nine times. V gene TRBV18 combines with J gene TRBJ2-7; 9 bases line up with TRBD1. Germline CDR1 and CDR2: KGHSH and LQKENI. Trimming cost V 2 bases and J 3 bases; bases outside gene matches: 5. This CDR3 has 15 amino acids. For the CDR3, the DNA is TGTGCCAGCTCACCAAAACAGGGGGCCATCTACGAGCAGTACTTC. It specifies CASSPKQGAIYEQYF.

This clonotype was picked up many times. The J gene is TRBJ1-2, the V gene TRBV27; D not resolved. V gave up 5 bases and J gave up 2 bases, with 6 bases separating them. Germline-derived CDR1 and CDR2 are MNHEY and SMNVEV (reference sequence). This CDR3 comprises 12 residues. CDR3 in DNA: TGTGCCAGCAGTCCCAACAACTATGGCTACACCTTC. As protein: CASSPNNYGYTF.

The chain employs TRBV5-1 and TRBJ2-7; TRBD1 matches 10 bases. V shed 3 bases, J shed 6 bases, and the junction held 6 bases outside the gene matches. CDR3 length: 14 residues. CDR1 is SGHRS, CDR2 YFSETQ, per germline. CDR3 sequence: CASSSGTGAGEQYF. The CDR3 DNA reads as TGCGCCAGCAGCTCCGGGACAGGGGCCGGCGAGCAGTACTTC.

This clonotype has a handful of counts. The gene calls are TRBV9 and TRBJ1-6; the D gene is possibly TRBD1 (5 bases). The germline V gene has CDR1 SGDLS and CDR2 YYNGEE. The CDR3 sequence is 16 residues long. V lost 3 bases and J 0 bases, leaving 10 bases between the germline ends. The chain's CDR3 is CASSEDGGSYNSPLHF. For the CDR3, the DNA is TGTGCCAGCAGCGAGGACGGGGGCTCCTATAATTCACCCCTCCACTTT.

This clonotype was seen many times. V gene TRBV20-1 combines with J gene TRBJ1-5; D gene uncertain. The CDR3 covers 15 residues. CDR1 is DFQATT, CDR2 SNEGSKA, per germline (reference sequence). V was pared by 3 bases and J by 0 bases, with 12 bases between. This CDR3 is CSASRAAHSNQPQHF. DNA of the CDR3: TGCAGTGCTAGTAGGGCAGCTCATAGCAATCAGCCCCAGCATTTT.

Details on this clonotype: This may stem from a read error, because a much larger clone lies one nucleotide away. The chain employs TRBV10-3 and TRBJ2-7, with D possibly being TRBD1 (6 bases). Trimming took off 6 bases at V and 0 bases at J, with 15 bases between the two ends. The germline gives CDR1 ENHRY, CDR2 SYGVKD. The CDR3 runs to 15 residues. CDR3 sequence (DNA): TGTGCCATCAGCAGGGGCAGCCCGAGCTCCTACGAGCAGTACTTC. Protein: CAISRGSPSSYEQYF.

This clonotype has a handful of counts. The chain joins TRBV5-1 to TRBJ2-7; no reliable D call. The CDR3 sequence is 14 residues long. V was shortened by 2 bases and J by 1 base, with 10 bases between the two germline ends. Germline CDR1 reads SGHRS; CDR2 reads YFSETQ. DNA of the CDR3: TGCGCCAGCAGCTTAAGGACGATATCCTACGAGCAGTACTTC. It translates to CASSLRTISYEQYF.

The chain joins TRBV25-1 to TRBJ1-6; TRBD1 might be the D (5 bases). The CDR3 sequence is 16 residues long. V was clipped by 2 bases and J by 13 bases, with 21 bases between them. Germline CDR1 reads MGHDK; CDR2 reads SYGVNS. In DNA form, the CDR3 reads TGTGCCAGCAGTGAAACCGGACACCGTGAGCCACCGCCCCTCCACTTT. Protein: CASSETGHREPPPLHF.

This clonotype was counted between two and nine times. This chain links TRBV5-1 with TRBJ1-2; D gene ambiguous. This CDR3 is 14 amino acids long. With 0 bases removed from V and 4 bases from J, the gap between germline ends came to 10 bases. CDR1 SGHRS and CDR2 YFSETQ come from the germline V gene. The CDR3 protein is CASSLAQTVYGYTF. Written as DNA, the CDR3 is TGCGCCAGCAGCTTGGCTCAGACCGTCTATGGCTACACCTTC.

V gene TRBV6-6 combines with J gene TRBJ1-1, with 9 positions matching TRBD1. The CDR3 contains 13 residues. CDR1 MNHNY and CDR2 SVGAGI come from the germline V gene (reference sequence). V was clipped by 5 bases and J by 7 bases; unmatched bases: 5. The DNA for the CDR3 is TGTGCCAGCAGTCACGTGACAGGGGGTGAAGCTTTCTTT. It encodes CASSHVTGGEAFF.

This chain uses TRBV5-1 with TRBJ1-4; a weak D match, TRBD1 (5 bases). CDR1 is SGHRS and CDR2 is YFSETQ in the germline V gene. Trimming left V 0 bases short and J 8 bases short, with 14 bases between. This CDR3 has 15 residues. CDR3 amino acids: CASSLGPGREEKLFF. CDR3 sequence (DNA): TGCGCCAGCAGCTTGGGCCCGGGACGGGAAGAAAAACTGTTTTTT.

In its sample, this clonotype was seen a few times. In DNA, the CDR3 is TGTGCCAGTACTCGGACAAGCTCCTACAATGAGCAGTTCTTC. This translates into CASTRTSSYNEQFF. The genes are TRBV19 and TRBJ2-1; tentatively, D is TRBD1 (5 bases). Germline V gene lookup returns CDR1 LNHDA and CDR2 SQIVND (reference sequence). V lost 7 bases to trimming and J lost 0 bases, with 10 bases between them. CDR3 size: 14 residues.

The chain links TRBV19 to TRBJ1-2; 9 positions agree with TRBD1. Germline loops: CDR1 LNHDA, CDR2 SQIVND (reference sequence). The CDR3 is 15 residues long. Trimming cost V 3 bases and J 6 bases; bases outside gene matches: 8. CDR3 in amino acids: CASSMGQGSAHGYTF. CDR3 in DNA: TGTGCCAGTAGTATGGGACAGGGATCGGCTCATGGCTACACCTTC.

This chain joins TRBV7-2 and TRBJ2-1; D is unresolved. Looked up from germline, CDR1 is SGHTA and CDR2 is FQGNSA. The length of the CDR3 is 18 residues. V was shortened by 2 bases and J by 1 base, with 18 bases between the two germline ends. The CDR3, as DNA: TGTGCCAGCAGCTTACGACTGTTCGGCGGAGCATCCTACAATGAGCAGTTCTTC. Amino acid sequence: CASSLRLFGGASYNEQFF.

This clonotype has at least ten counts. The V call is TRBV6-2 or TRBV6-3, the J call TRBJ1-1, with TRBD1 as a possible D gene (5 bases). The V gene lost 4 bases and the J gene lost 3 bases, with 9 bases spanning the gap. CDR3 size: 13 residues. The V gene's germline CDR1 is MNHEY and CDR2 SVGEGT. The CDR3 loop reads CASSSSGYTEAFF. In nucleotides, the CDR3 is TGTGCCAGCAGTTCCTCAGGGTACACTGAAGCTTTCTTT.

J is TRBJ1-1 and V is TRBV20-1; 7 bases align to TRBD1. Germline lookup yields CDR1 DFQATT and CDR2 SNEGSKA (reference sequence). CDR3 length equals 15 residues. V trimming: 5 bases; J trimming: 3 bases; junction bases outside the gene matches: 12. CDR3 residues: CSARRGLTGDTEAFF. CDR3 DNA sequence: TGCAGTGCTCGAAGGGGGCTAACAGGAGACACTGAAGCTTTCTTT.

This sequence joins TRBV5-6 and TRBJ1-1; D is uncertain. CDR1 and CDR2 from the germline V gene are SGHDT and YYEEEE. CDR3 size: 15 residues. With 4 bases removed from V and 5 bases from J, the gap between germline ends came to 18 bases. The CDR3 sequence is CASSQRVGSGTEAFF. The CDR3 DNA sequence: TGTGCCAGCAGCCAACGGGTGGGGAGTGGGACTGAAGCTTTCTTT. The full variable domain, with the rest looked up from reference TRBV5-6 and TRBJ1-1, is DAGVTQSPTHLIKTRGQQVTLRCSPKSGHDTVSWYQQALGQGPQFIFQYYEEEERQRGNFPDRFSGHQFPNYSSELNVNALLLGDSALYLCASSQRVGSGTEAFFGQGTRLTVV.

V and J are TRBV3-1 and TRBJ2-1; 9 positions match TRBD1. The CDR3 loop spans 15 amino acids. Germline loops: CDR1 LGHDT, CDR2 YNNKEL (reference sequence). V was clipped by 4 bases and J by 4 bases; unmatched bases: 5. The CDR3 region is CASSLGQGGYNEQFF. The DNA of the CDR3 is TGTGCCAGCAGCCTGGGACAGGGTGGGTACAATGAGCAGTTCTTC.

The genes are TRBV6-6 and TRBJ2-3; D is perhaps TRBD1 or TRBD2 (6 bases each). This CDR3 has 15 amino acids. V dropped 6 bases and J dropped 2 bases, with 15 bases sitting between them. CDR1 is MNHNY and CDR2 is SVGAGI in the germline V gene (reference sequence). CDR3 protein: CASSQRGVDTDTQYF. DNA of the CDR3: TGTGCCAGCAGCCAGAGGGGGGTGGACACAGATACGCAGTATTTT.

This clonotype came up a few times. The chain combines TRBV2 with TRBJ1-2; D is perhaps TRBD1 (5 bases). Germline V gene sequence: CDR1 SNHLY, CDR2 FYNNEI. This CDR3 contains 15 residues. V was pared by 1 base and J by 4 bases, with 13 bases between. CDR3 nucleotides: TGTGCCAGCAGTGAAGGCGGACACGCAACCTATGGCTACACCTTC. Translating gives CASSEGGHATYGYTF. The full variable domain, in which reference TRBV2 and TRBJ1-2 provide the parts outside the CDR3, is EPEVTQTPSHQVTQMGQEVILRCVPISNHLYFYWYRQILGQKVEFLVSFYNNEISEKSEIFDDQFSVERPDGSNFTLKIRSTKLEDSAMYFCASSEGGHATYGYTFGSGTRLTVV.

The chain uses TRBV6-5 and TRBJ1-2; 7 bases map to TRBD1. The germline V gene has CDR1 MNHEY and CDR2 SVGAGI. Trimming at V came to 0 bases and at J to 0 bases, leaving 7 bases not matched to a gene. The CDR3 consists of 17 residues. CDR3 residues: CASSYSVNTGANYGYTF. CDR3 DNA sequence: TGTGCCAGCAGTTACTCGGTTAATACAGGGGCTAACTATGGCTACACCTTC.

The CDR3: CASSRQPRDRGSNEKLFF. In nucleotides, the CDR3 is TGCGCCAGCAGCCGACAGCCTCGGGACAGGGGTTCTAATGAAAAACTGTTTTTT. V and J are TRBV4-1 and TRBJ1-4; 10 bases align to TRBD1. This CDR3 contains 18 residues. Germline V lookup: CDR1 MGHRA, CDR2 YSYEKL. J gave up 3 bases and V 4 bases, and 11 bases lay outside the gene matches.

This clonotype was found a few times. The chain combines TRBV9 with TRBJ2-7; D could derive from TRBD1 or TRBD2 (6 bases each). CDR1 and CDR2 (germline): SGDLS, YYNGEE. The CDR3 contains 14 residues. Trimming pared 4 bases from V and 5 bases from J, leaving 16 bases between. The CDR3 sequence: CASSPQGGFHEQYF. In DNA, the CDR3 is TGTGCCAGCAGCCCGCAAGGGGGGTTCCACGAGCAGTACTTC.